The 4 T cell receptor beta chains listed next were all sequenced from one sample in a study of blood T cell repertoires in COVID-19. The table came from immunoSEQ multiplex PCR; TCRdb's copy has only in-frame clones and leaves some out. The data show about 480,000 clones, 85% to 90% seen once. The sample was peripheral blood. These receptors originate from a woman in her 50s with COVID-19, enrolled during active disease.

This chain links TRBV11-2 with TRBJ1-2; no firm D call. The germline V gene has CDR1 SGHAT and CDR2 FQNNGV. The CDR3 extends over 14 amino acids. The V end lost 0 bases, the J end lost 0 bases, and 5 bases lay between the germline ends. The CDR3 reads CASSLDYANYGYTF. Here the CDR3 DNA reads TGTGCCAGCAGCTTAGACTATGCTAACTATGGCTACACCTTC.

The CDR3 region has the DNA TGCGCCAGCAGCACGGACAGGGCCTACAATGAGCAGTTCTTC. This gives the protein CASSTDRAYNEQFF. The rearrangement links TRBV5-1 to TRBJ2-1; the match to TRBD1 covers 8 bases. The V gene end was trimmed by 4 bases and the J gene end by 2 bases; junction bases not matched to a gene: 2. CDR1 SGHRS and CDR2 YFSETQ come from the germline V gene. The CDR3 spans 14 residues.

The sample holds a few counts of this clone. The genes are TRBV6-5 and TRBJ2-1, with 7 bases identical to TRBD2. CDR1 is MNHEY, CDR2 SVGAGI, per germline. The CDR3 extends over 16 amino acids. V gave up 0 bases and J gave up 7 bases; unmatched junction bases: 9. This CDR3 is CASSYSSSGVSNEQFF. CDR3 DNA: TGTGCCAGCAGTTACTCGTCCAGCGGGGTTTCAAATGAGCAGTTCTTC.

V is TRBV29-1 and J is TRBJ2-1; 8 positions match TRBD1. The CDR3 has 14 amino acids. From germline, CDR1 is SQVTM and CDR2 ANQGSEA. Trimming at V came to 6 bases and at J to 1 base, leaving 5 bases not matched to a gene. The CDR3 reads CSVPGGFSYNEQFF. In nucleotides, the CDR3 is TGCAGCGTCCCAGGGGGCTTTTCCTACAATGAGCAGTTCTTC.